A selection of T cell receptor beta chains follows, all from one sample in a study of T-cell reconstitution after alpha-beta-depleted transplantation in children. MiXCR, run by TCRdb on the PCR reads, gives a single entry per CDR3 protein. The sample comprises 700,000 to 850,000 distinct CDR3 sequences, 16% of which are singletons, and under 6% rests with the top ten. Sequenced material: PBMCs, mostly from graft donor cells, taken 360 days after TCRalphabeta/CD19-depleted stem cell transplant. All receptors come from a male patient between 10 and 17 years old who had a stem cell transplant for acute lymphoblastic leukemia, so the T cells may come from the graft donor. The CDR3 runs from the conserved cysteine through the conserved F or W. Each record gives: D gene, clone size, CDR3 length, J gene, V gene, CDR3 DNA, CDR3 protein. A D gene is named only where the DNA matches it firmly. Only part of the rows carry a size: once, few, many, or a class if the clone is expanded.

d_call: TRBD2; clone_size: few; cdr3_length: 14; j_call: TRBJ2-7; v_call: TRBV2; cdr3_nt: TGTGCCAGCAGGGTACTAGCGGGAACCTACGAGCAGTACTTC; cdr3_aa: CASRVLAGTYEQYF
d_call: -; clone_size: -; cdr3_length: 13; j_call: TRBJ2-7; v_call: TRBV5-1; cdr3_nt: TGCGCCAGCAGCTTCGCGGGACAATACGAGCAGTACTTC; cdr3_aa: CASSFAGQYEQYF
d_call: -; clone_size: -; cdr3_length: 14; j_call: TRBJ2-1; v_call: TRBV20-1; cdr3_nt: TGCAGTGCGGGAGGGGGCAGGGCTGGTAATGAGCAGTTCTTC; cdr3_aa: CSAGGGRAGNEQFF
d_call: -; clone_size: few; cdr3_length: 16; j_call: TRBJ2-1; v_call: TRBV25-1; cdr3_nt: TGTGCCAGCAGTGAACCCCCAGGGAAGCTATACAATGAGCAGTTCTTC; cdr3_aa: CASSEPPGKLYNEQFF
d_call: TRBD2; clone_size: few; cdr3_length: 16; j_call: TRBJ2-1; v_call: TRBV7-3; cdr3_nt: TGTGCCAGCAGCCTGGGACTAGCGGGAATGAACAATGAGCAGTTCTTC; cdr3_aa: CASSLGLAGMNNEQFF
d_call: TRBD1; clone_size: -; cdr3_length: 15; j_call: TRBJ2-3; v_call: TRBV3-1; cdr3_nt: TGTGCCAGCAGCCAAGATGGGCAGGGGGCAGATACGCAGTATTTT; cdr3_aa: CASSQDGQGADTQYF
d_call: -; clone_size: many; cdr3_length: 15; j_call: TRBJ2-1; v_call: TRBV12-3/TRBV12-4; cdr3_nt: TGTGCCAGCAGCCCACCGGGATCCGACTACAATGAGCAGTTCTTC; cdr3_aa: CASSPPGSDYNEQFF
d_call: TRBD2; clone_size: -; cdr3_length: 17; j_call: TRBJ2-2; v_call: TRBV7-6; cdr3_nt: TGTGCCAGCAGCTTAGCCCCGACTAGCGGGAGGTTGGGGGAGCTGTTTTTT; cdr3_aa: CASSLAPTSGRLGELFF
d_call: -; clone_size: -; cdr3_length: 14; j_call: TRBJ2-6; v_call: TRBV19; cdr3_nt: TGTGCCAGTAGTATCATCGCCGGGGCCAACGTCCTGACTTTC; cdr3_aa: CASSIIAGANVLTF
d_call: TRBD2; clone_size: few; cdr3_length: 18; j_call: TRBJ2-2; v_call: TRBV7-3; cdr3_nt: TGTGCCAGCAGCTTAACCCTTGGACTAGCGAGCGGCACCGGGGAGCTGTTTTTT; cdr3_aa: CASSLTLGLASGTGELFF
d_call: -; clone_size: -; cdr3_length: 16; j_call: TRBJ1-6; v_call: TRBV7-9; cdr3_nt: TGTGCCAGCAGCTTAGCGAAAGGGAAGTTAAATTCACCCCTCCACTTT; cdr3_aa: CASSLAKGKLNSPLHF
d_call: -; clone_size: -; cdr3_length: 15; j_call: TRBJ2-2; v_call: TRBV4-1; cdr3_nt: TGCGCCAGCAGCCACCAGGGACACACAACCGGGGAGCTGTTTTTT; cdr3_aa: CASSHQGHTTGELFF
d_call: -; clone_size: -; cdr3_length: 14; j_call: TRBJ1-4; v_call: TRBV2; cdr3_nt: TGTGCCAGCAGCTTCAGTGGTCTTCATTGGGAACTGTTTTTT; cdr3_aa: CASSFSGLHWELFF
d_call: -; clone_size: few; cdr3_length: 13; j_call: TRBJ1-5; v_call: TRBV30; cdr3_nt: TGTGCCTGGAGTGGACAGGACAATCAGCCCCAGCATTTT; cdr3_aa: CAWSGQDNQPQHF
d_call: -; clone_size: -; cdr3_length: 15; j_call: TRBJ2-3; v_call: TRBV7-3; cdr3_nt: TGTGCCAGCAGCTTAACGGCGGACAGCACAGATACGCAGTATTTT; cdr3_aa: CASSLTADSTDTQYF
d_call: -; clone_size: -; cdr3_length: 14; j_call: TRBJ1-2; v_call: TRBV15; cdr3_nt: TGTGCCACCGGCCCCCAGGTACCTAACTATGGCTACACCTTC; cdr3_aa: CATGPQVPNYGYTF
d_call: TRBD2; clone_size: -; cdr3_length: 16; j_call: TRBJ2-3; v_call: TRBV2; cdr3_nt: TGTGCCAGCAGTGGAGGAGGCGGGAGGGCCCGATGGACGCAGTATTTT; cdr3_aa: CASSGGGGRARWTQYF
d_call: -; clone_size: -; cdr3_length: 16; j_call: TRBJ2-6; v_call: TRBV5-1; cdr3_nt: TGCGCCAGCAGCCAGAACAGGGTCTCTGGGGCCAACGTCCTGACTTTC; cdr3_aa: CASSQNRVSGANVLTF